This T cell receptor (beta chain) was identified in a study of OX40 agonist ivuxolimab in advanced cancers. Looking at the study overall: Cohort: approximately 83% men, mean age around 61, aged roughly 20 to 79. Whole-study findings and limits: People who partly responded at 0.1-3.0 mg/kg had some of the least clonal expansion seen.

The data were produced by immunoSEQ multiplex PCR, yet TCRdb's version contains in-frame clones alone and is incomplete. The sample lists around 53,000 clones, about 85% seen once, with approximately 3% in the top ten. This CDR3 has 14 amino acids. Germline V gene data show CDR1 as SGDLS and CDR2 as YYNGEE. Trimming removed 4 bases from V and 3 bases from J, with 12 bases in between. For this clone: No antigen is known for it.

The chain links TRBV9 to TRBJ2-3; TRBD2 is a possible D gene (6 bases). This sequence originates from an adult with an advanced solid tumor such as melanoma, head and neck, liver or kidney cancer. Sample: CD4+ or CD8+ T cells sorted from blood, taken in a trial of the OX40 agonist ivuxolimab. This CDR3 is CASSSLGGTDTQYF. The CDR3, as DNA: TGTGCCAGCAGCTCTCTGGGGGGTACAGATACGCAGTATTTT. The variable domain in full, with the rest retrieved from reference TRBV9 and TRBJ2-3, is DSGVTQTPKHLITATGQRVTLRCSPRSGDLSVYWYQQSLDQGLQFLIQYYNGEERAKGNILERFSAQQFPDLHSELNLSSLELGDSALYFCASSSLGGTDTQYFGPGTRLTVL.